The entry below gives a single T cell receptor (beta chain) sequence along with its context. Germline values: CDR1 SGHRS, CDR2 YFSETQ. V lost 2 bases and J lost 4, with 13 bases in between. The CDR3 extends over 14 amino acids. The table came from immunoSEQ multiplex PCR; TCRdb's copy has only in-frame clones and leaves some out. Of 17,000 or so clones listed, approximately 40% are singletons. Irradiated, violet-dye-labeled stimulator cells, around 200,000 in number, were plated with around 200,000 CFSE-labeled responder cells. Sorting was performed after the reaction on proliferating CFSE-low CD3+CD4+ and CD3+CD8+ responders. The data are from a study of graft-versus-host responses after intestinal transplantation. Turning to the study itself: Every one of the recipients received anti-thymocyte globulin induction and afterwards took tacrolimus and steroids for 3 to 4 years.

Study-level results: Early post-transplant HvG declines were associated with peak circulating GvH clone levels.

Sequenced here: alloreactive CD8+ T cells from a mixed lymphocyte reaction culture, sampled before intestinal transplant. Subset: CFSE-low proliferating T cells sorted from roughly 6-day pre-transplant mixed lymphocyte reaction (GvH or HvG direction). V gene TRBV5-1 combines with J gene TRBJ2-7; TRBD1 might be the D (6 bases). The source of this sequence is a human patient who received an intestinal transplant. DNA for the CDR3: TGCGCCAGCAGCTTTCAACCACAGGGATACGAGCAGTACTTC. Its protein is CASSFQPQGYEQYF.